The present TCR beta chain was sequenced within a study of shared clonotypes between healthy human individuals (dated by TCRdb to about 2020). As for the study more broadly: A couple of women and a few men aged 18 to 49 years were included in the cohort. Between about 0.94 and 8.9 billion PBMCs per donor were obtained by leukapheresis. For each donor, CD4 naive and CD4 memory were each run on three plates, CD8 naive on two plates, and CD8 memory on one plate. To estimate repertoire size and how much clonotypes are shared between individuals, the study performed deep sequencing of blood TCR repertoires from roughly five healthy adults. Different laboratories and diverse techniques were used to prepare libraries and sequence TCR repertoires, to increase sequencing depth and limit assay-specific biases. The full study reports these points: Compared with non-shared clonotypes, clonotypes shared by all four sorted-subset donors had higher generation probabilities. Sampling was restricted to blood, and TCR repertoires in tissue are likely to differ from TCR repertoires in blood. Sharing across several donors was observed for about 4.8% of naive CD4, over 3% of naive CD8, over 2% of memory CD4, and 0.4% of memory CD8 clonotypes. Pairwise subsampling led to the expectation that sequencing depth would affect the degree of clonotype sharing among donors. Estimated clonotype richness was generally larger for naive than for memory subsets. The genetic and exposure-history diversity represented was limited by the small number of donors. Even with the large sequencing depth, rarefaction of the sorted-subset datasets indicated that sequencing was incomplete.

Comment on this clone: Its antigen specificity is not known. Per-nucleotide qualities are absent, and no much larger clonotype sits a single base away.

Using the deep immunoSEQ assay, multiplex PCR amplified TCR CDR3 regions from genomic DNA. For each cell subset, the extracted genomic DNA was distributed evenly across all wells of several immunoSEQ 96-well plates, and each plate served as one replicate. For sorted subsets, around 200 ng genomic DNA, equal to 30,000 or so T cell genomes, was loaded into each replicate PCR. Purified libraries were quantified with a Qubit 3.0 fluorometer, sized on a Bioanalyzer 2100, and re-quantified with the KAPA Library Quantification kit. Every immunoSEQ 96-well plate was sequenced on a separate single-read 150-cycle Illumina NextSeq 550 flow cell. As for the original processing: Because the immunoSEQ output included only junctional sequences and no quality scores, the filtering could not be the same as the filtering used for full-length reads. Sequences were annotated with PyIR, a Python wrapper for IgBLAST v1.9, and V/J genes and CDR3 were assigned using IMGT germline references. Any read was removed if the V/J assignment was weak (E-value above 1e-6), the CDR3 was missing, or the read contained stop codons, out-of-frame junctions, or ambiguous translated residues. V3J clonotypes were defined as sequences sharing the same inferred V gene, J gene, and CDR3 amino acid sequence. Percentage overlap between repertoires was computed as shared unique clonotypes divided by the size of the smaller repertoire. Richness of each repertoire was evaluated using RTK rarefaction, the Chao1 estimator, and Recon v2.1 estimates of unobserved clonotypes. For all TCRbeta clonotypes obtained by the gDNA method from four donors, generation probabilities were computed with OLGA. TCRdb took over this immuneACCESS table, retaining in-frame rearrangements with V and J assigned. Such tables are incomplete; in checked studies, under half of the missing clones stem from an unresolved V gene, and the remainder is unexplained. V and J calls and clone size are those listed in that table; D and trimming were worked out from the DNA. This sample gives about 2,500,000 clones in total; just over 90% of them show up just once. 0.14% of the sample is taken by the ten largest.

The donors were healthy, HIV-negative adults with no recently reported acute infections or vaccinations. All donors were Caucasian adults living in Nashville, Tennessee, USA. CD4+ T cells were enriched by magnetic negative selection; naive cells were then positively selected on CD45RA, and the negative fraction formed the memory subset. Blood was obtained by leukapheresis, after which PBMCs were separated by Ficoll-Histopaque density gradient centrifugation and cryopreserved in liquid nitrogen vapor phase. Analytical flow cytometry was used to check the purity and quantity of every magnetically sorted T cell population. From each sorted fraction, genomic DNA was isolated and quantified by UV absorbance on a Nanodrop 2000c. From the cysteine through the phenylalanine, the CDR3 covers 12 amino acids. Only CDR3 DNA remains: 36 bases, in frame from the first base. The V end loses 10 bases and the J end loses 3 bases, and a stretch of 11 bases separates them. Taken from the germline V gene (reference sequence), the CDR1 and CDR2 loops are SEHNR and FQNEAQ.

The rearrangement combines TRBV7-9 with TRBJ2-3; the D gene is possibly TRBD2, with 6 bases matching. This receptor was identified in a man between 18 and 35 years old in good health. Sequenced input: naive CD4+ T cells sorted from blood. The intended sense of this specimen's cell subset or site label: CD45RA+ positively selected. The bases are TGTGCCATTACGGGGGAGACAGATACGCAGTATTTT. It encodes CAITGETDTQYF.